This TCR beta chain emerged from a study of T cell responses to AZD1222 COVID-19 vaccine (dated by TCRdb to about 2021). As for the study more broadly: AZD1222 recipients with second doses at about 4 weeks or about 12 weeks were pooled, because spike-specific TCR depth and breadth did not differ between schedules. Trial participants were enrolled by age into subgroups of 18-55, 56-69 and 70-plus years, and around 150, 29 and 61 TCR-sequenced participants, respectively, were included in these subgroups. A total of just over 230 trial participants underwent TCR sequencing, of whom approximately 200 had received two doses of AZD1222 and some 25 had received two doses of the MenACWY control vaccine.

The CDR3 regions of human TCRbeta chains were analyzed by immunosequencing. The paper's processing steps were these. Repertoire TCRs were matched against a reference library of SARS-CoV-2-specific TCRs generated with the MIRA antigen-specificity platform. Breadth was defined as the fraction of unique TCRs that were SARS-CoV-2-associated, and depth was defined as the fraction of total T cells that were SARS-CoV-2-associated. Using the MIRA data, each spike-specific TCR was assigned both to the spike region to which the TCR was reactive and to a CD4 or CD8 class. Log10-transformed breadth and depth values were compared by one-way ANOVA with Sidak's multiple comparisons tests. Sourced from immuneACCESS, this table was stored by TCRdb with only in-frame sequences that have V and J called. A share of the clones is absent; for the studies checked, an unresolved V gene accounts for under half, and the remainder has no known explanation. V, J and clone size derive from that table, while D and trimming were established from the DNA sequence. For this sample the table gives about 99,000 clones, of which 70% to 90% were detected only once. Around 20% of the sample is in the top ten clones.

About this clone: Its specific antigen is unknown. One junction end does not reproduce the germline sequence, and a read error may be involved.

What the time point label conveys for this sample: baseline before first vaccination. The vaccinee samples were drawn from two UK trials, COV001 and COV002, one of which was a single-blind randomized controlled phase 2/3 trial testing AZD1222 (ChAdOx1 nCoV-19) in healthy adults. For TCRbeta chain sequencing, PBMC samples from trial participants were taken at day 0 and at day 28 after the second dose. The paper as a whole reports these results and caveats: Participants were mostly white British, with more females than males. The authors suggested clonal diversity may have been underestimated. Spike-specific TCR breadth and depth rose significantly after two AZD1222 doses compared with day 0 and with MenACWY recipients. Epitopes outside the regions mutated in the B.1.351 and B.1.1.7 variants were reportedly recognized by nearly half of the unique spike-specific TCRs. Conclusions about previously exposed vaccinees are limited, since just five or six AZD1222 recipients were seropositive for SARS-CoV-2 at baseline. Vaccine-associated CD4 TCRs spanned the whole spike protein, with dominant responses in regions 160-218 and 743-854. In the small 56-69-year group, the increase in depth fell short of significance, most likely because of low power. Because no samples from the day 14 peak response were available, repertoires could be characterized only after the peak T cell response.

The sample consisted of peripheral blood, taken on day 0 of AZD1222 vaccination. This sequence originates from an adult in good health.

The DNA sequence is TGTGCCAGCAGCTTAGATTGGGGGCTGGGGAGGACTAACTACGGCTACACCTTC. Its translation is CASSLDWGLGRTNYGYTF. The sequence links TRBV11-2 to TRBJ1-2; TRBD1 is possibly the D segment (6 matching bases). Reading the germline V gene gives CDR1 SGHAT and CDR2 FQNNGV. Inclusive of the bounding cysteine and phenylalanine, the CDR3 is 18 residues long. Only the CDR3 DNA is retained, 54 bases long and in frame from the first base.